The sequence of this T cell receptor beta chain was determined in a study of T cells after posttransplantation cyclophosphamide. Study conclusions and caveats: Donor-recipient repertoire similarity was low at 1-2 months, rising over year one. Recipient CMV seropositivity and CMV reactivation strongly tracked TRB clonality. TRB overlap between skin or GI tissue T cells and blood was limited.

The CDR3 has 14 amino acids. With V trimmed by 0 bases and J by 6 bases, 2 bases remained unmatched. Germline lookup yields CDR1 SGDLS and CDR2 YYNGEE. Some clones are missing from TCRdb's copy, which holds only in-frame ones; the method was immunoSEQ multiplex PCR. Of approximately 4,000 clones listed, 75% to 85% are singletons. Comments on this clone: Its target is not known.

Cyclophosphamide on days +3 and +4 followed busulfan-fludarabine conditioning and a marrow graft. The specimen was CD4+ T cells sorted from blood, collected almost 250 days after a stem cell transplant with posttransplant cyclophosphamide. The gene calls are TRBV9 and TRBJ1-5; 8 nucleotides agree with TRBD1. This sequence was found in a male patient aged 30 to 40 who received an allogeneic stem cell transplant from a related donor, was CMV-positive, and had no GVHD. Some T cells may have originated in the graft donor. Written as DNA, the CDR3 is TGTGCCAGCAGCGTAGGGGACAGGACTCAGCCCCAGCATTTT. It codes for CASSVGDRTQPQHF.